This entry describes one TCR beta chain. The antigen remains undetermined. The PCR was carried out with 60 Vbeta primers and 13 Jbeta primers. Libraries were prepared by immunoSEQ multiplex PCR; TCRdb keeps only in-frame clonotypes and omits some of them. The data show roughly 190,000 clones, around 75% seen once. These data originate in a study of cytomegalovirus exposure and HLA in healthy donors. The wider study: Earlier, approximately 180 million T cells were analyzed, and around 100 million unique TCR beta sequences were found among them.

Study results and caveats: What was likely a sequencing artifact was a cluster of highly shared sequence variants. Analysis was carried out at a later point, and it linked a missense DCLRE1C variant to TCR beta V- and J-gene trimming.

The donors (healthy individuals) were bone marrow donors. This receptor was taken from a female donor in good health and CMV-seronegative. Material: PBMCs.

DNA for the CDR3: TGTGCCAGCAGTGAAGCAGGACAGGCAAATTCACCCCTCCACTTT. Translating gives CASSEAGQANSPLHF. This chain connects TRBV2 to TRBJ1-6; 7 nucleotides agree with TRBD1. J gave up 7 bases and V 0 bases, and 3 bases lay outside the gene matches. Germline V gene data show CDR1 as SNHLY and CDR2 as FYNNEI. The CDR3 covers 15 residues.